This T cell receptor beta chain emerged from a study of molecular identifiers for immune sequencing clone quantification. Study-level background: Within a replicate experiment, RNA obtained from either about 20,000 or 100,000 naive CD8 cells was divided into five aliquots, and four of those aliquots were then sequenced.

Libraries for naive CD8 T cells, which were made from 20,000 to 1,000,000 sorted cells, drew on 10%, 30% or 50% of the RNA. Naive CD8 T cells underwent sorting with the CD8+CD4-CCR7+CD45RA+ definition. TCRdb re-derived calls from the PCR reads in MiXCR, one entry per CDR3 protein. Of 9,500 to 15,000 distinct CDR3 sequences listed, about 20% were seen once; the top ten hold under 1.5%. The J segment lost 3 bases and the V segment lost 7 bases, leaving 26 bases of the junction unmatched. This CDR3 has 20 amino acids. Germline V gives CDR1 MNHNY, CDR2 SVGAGI (reference sequence). This clonotype is labeled medium-sized.

The sequence derives from a human donor in good health. Some libraries in this study had Jurkat cell RNA spiked in. The V gene is TRBV6-6, the J gene TRBJ1-1; 7 positions match TRBD1. The sequencing input was naive CD8+ T cells from blood, with Jurkat cell RNA spiked in. Indicated subset: FACS-sorted CD8+CD4-CCR7+CD45RA+ naive T cells. This chain's CDR3 is CASIYPYHRQGGREDTEAFF. The CDR3 coding sequence is TGTGCCAGCATCTACCCCTATCATCGACAGGGTGGGAGGGAGGACACTGAAGCTTTCTTT.